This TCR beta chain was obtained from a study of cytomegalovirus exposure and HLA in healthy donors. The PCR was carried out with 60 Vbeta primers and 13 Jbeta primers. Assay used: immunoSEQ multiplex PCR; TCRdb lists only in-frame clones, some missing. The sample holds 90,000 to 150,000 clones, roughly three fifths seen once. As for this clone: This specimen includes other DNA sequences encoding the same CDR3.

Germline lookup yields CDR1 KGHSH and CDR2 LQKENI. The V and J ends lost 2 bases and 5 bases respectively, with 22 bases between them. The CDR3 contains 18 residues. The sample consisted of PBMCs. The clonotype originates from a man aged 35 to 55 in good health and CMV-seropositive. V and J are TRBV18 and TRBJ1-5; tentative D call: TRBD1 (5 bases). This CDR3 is CASSPGGTLVATDQPQHF. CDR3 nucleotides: TGTGCCAGCTCACCAGGAGGGACTCTCGTAGCTACCGATCAGCCCCAGCATTTT.